A selection of T cell receptor beta chains follows, all from one sample in a study of cytomegalovirus exposure and HLA in healthy donors. Clones were sequenced by immunoSEQ multiplex PCR, and TCRdb holds only the in-frame ones, with some missing. The sample includes 150,000 to 200,000 clones, more than 60% seen only once; the top ten take 2.5% to 4%. The specimen was PBMCs. Receptors were obtained from a female donor in good health and CMV-seronegative. CDR3s include the opening cysteine and the closing phenylalanine or tryptophan. Each record gives: V gene, J gene, clone size, D gene, CDR3 DNA, CDR3 protein. D genes are given only for firm matches. Some rows mark clone size as missing; the rest say once, few, many or name a class of expanded clone.

v_call: TRBV11-2
j_call: TRBJ1-2
clone_size: .
d_call: .
cdr3_nt: TGTGCCAGCAGCTTAGGACAGACCTATGGCTACACCTTC
cdr3_aa: CASSLGQTYGYTF

v_call: TRBV30
j_call: TRBJ1-2
clone_size: .
d_call: TRBD1
cdr3_nt: TGTGCCTGGAGTCAGGGACAGGGGGACGGTGGCTACACCTTC
cdr3_aa: CAWSQGQGDGGYTF

v_call: TRBV4-3
j_call: TRBJ2-3
clone_size: once
d_call: TRBD2
cdr3_nt: TGCGCCAGCAGCCCAGGACTAGCCGACACAGATACGCAGTATTTT
cdr3_aa: CASSPGLADTDTQYF

v_call: TRBV28
j_call: TRBJ1-2
clone_size: .
d_call: .
cdr3_nt: TGTGCCAGCAGTTTAACGGGGACTAACTATGGCTACACCTTC
cdr3_aa: CASSLTGTNYGYTF

v_call: TRBV29-1
j_call: TRBJ1-2
clone_size: .
d_call: TRBD1
cdr3_nt: TGCAGCGCCGACAGGGGGCATGGCTACACCTTC
cdr3_aa: CSADRGHGYTF

v_call: TRBV5-6
j_call: TRBJ1-4
clone_size: few
d_call: TRBD1
cdr3_nt: TGTGCCAGCAGCCCGATTCGGACAGGGGAAAATGAAAAACTGTTTTTT
cdr3_aa: CASSPIRTGENEKLFF

v_call: TRBV11-3
j_call: TRBJ1-1
clone_size: .
d_call: .
cdr3_nt: TGTGCCAGCAGCTTAGGACAGCTCACTGAAGCTTTCTTT
cdr3_aa: CASSLGQLTEAFF

v_call: TRBV9
j_call: TRBJ2-7
clone_size: few
d_call: TRBD2
cdr3_nt: TGTGCCAGCAGCGCAACCGGGACTACGGGGGAGCAGTACTTC
cdr3_aa: CASSATGTTGEQYF

v_call: TRBV30
j_call: TRBJ1-4
clone_size: once
d_call: .
cdr3_nt: TGTGCCTGGAGGGAGATCGGGACACCTCTTCCCGAAAAACTGTTTTTT
cdr3_aa: CAWREIGTPLPEKLFF

v_call: TRBV29-1
j_call: TRBJ1-1
clone_size: .
d_call: .
cdr3_nt: TGCAGCGGTAGGAACACTGAAGCTTTCTTT
cdr3_aa: CSGRNTEAFF

v_call: TRBV7-2
j_call: TRBJ2-3
clone_size: .
d_call: TRBD2
cdr3_nt: TGTGCCAGCAGCTCCACGGGACTAGCGGGGGGGCCAGGCACAGATACGCAGTATTTT
cdr3_aa: CASSSTGLAGGPGTDTQYF

v_call: TRBV6-1
j_call: TRBJ2-7
clone_size: .
d_call: .
cdr3_nt: TGTGCCAGCAGTGAGGACAGTGGGGACTACGAGCAGTACTTC
cdr3_aa: CASSEDSGDYEQYF

v_call: TRBV10-3
j_call: TRBJ1-3
clone_size: many
d_call: .
cdr3_nt: TGTGCCATCAGTCGAGAGGGTAACACCATATATTTT
cdr3_aa: CAISREGNTIYF

v_call: TRBV28
j_call: TRBJ1-2
clone_size: .
d_call: TRBD1
cdr3_nt: TGTGCCAGCAGTTTAGGGACAGACGCCTATGGCTACACCTTC
cdr3_aa: CASSLGTDAYGYTF